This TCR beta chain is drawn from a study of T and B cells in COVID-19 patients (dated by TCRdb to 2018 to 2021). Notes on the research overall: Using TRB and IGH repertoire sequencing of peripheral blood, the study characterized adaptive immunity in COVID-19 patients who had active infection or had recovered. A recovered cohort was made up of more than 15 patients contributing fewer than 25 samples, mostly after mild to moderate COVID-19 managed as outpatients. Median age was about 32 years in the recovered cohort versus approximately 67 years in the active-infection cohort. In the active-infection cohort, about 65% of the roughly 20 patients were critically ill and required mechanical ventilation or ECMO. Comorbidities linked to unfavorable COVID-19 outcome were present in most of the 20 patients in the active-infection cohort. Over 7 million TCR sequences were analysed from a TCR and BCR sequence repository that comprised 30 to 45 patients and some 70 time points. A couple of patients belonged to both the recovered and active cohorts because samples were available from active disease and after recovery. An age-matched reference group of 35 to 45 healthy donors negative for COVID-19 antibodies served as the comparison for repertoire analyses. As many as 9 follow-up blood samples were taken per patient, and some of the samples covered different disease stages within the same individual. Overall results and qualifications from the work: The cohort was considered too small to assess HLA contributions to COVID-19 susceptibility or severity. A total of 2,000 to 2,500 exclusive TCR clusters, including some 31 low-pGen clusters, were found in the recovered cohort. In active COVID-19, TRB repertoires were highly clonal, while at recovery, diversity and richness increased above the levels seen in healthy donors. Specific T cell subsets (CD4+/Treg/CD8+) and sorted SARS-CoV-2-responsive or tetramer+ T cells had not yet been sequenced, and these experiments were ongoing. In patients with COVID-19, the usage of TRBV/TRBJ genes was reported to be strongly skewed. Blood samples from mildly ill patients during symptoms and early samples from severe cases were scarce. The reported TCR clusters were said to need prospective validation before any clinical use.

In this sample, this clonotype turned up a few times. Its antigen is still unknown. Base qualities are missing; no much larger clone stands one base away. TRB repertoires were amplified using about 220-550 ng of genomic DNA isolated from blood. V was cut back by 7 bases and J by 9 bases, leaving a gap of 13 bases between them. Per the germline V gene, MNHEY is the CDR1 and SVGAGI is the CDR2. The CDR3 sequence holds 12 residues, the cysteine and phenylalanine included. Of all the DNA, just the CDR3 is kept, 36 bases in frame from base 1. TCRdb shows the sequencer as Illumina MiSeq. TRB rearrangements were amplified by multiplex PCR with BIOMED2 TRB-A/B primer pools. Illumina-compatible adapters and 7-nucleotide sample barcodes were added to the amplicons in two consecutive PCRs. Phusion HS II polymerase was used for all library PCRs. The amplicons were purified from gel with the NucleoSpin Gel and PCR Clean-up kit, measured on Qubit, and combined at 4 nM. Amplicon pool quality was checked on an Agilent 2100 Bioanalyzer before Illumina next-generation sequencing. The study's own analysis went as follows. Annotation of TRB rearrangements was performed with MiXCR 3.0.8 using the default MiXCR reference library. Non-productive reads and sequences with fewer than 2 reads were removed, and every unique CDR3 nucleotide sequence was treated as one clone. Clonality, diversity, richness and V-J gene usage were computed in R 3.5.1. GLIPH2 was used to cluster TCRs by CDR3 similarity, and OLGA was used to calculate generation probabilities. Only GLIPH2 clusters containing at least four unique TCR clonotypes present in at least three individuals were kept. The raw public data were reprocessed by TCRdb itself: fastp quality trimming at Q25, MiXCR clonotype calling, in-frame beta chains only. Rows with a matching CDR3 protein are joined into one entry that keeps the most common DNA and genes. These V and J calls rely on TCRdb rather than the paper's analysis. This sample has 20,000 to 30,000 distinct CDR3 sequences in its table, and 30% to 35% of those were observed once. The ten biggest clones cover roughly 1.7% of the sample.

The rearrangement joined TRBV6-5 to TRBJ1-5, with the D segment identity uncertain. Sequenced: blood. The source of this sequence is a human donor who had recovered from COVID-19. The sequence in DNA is TGTGCCAGCACTGGTAGGGCCGGGCCCCAGCATTTT. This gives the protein CASTGRAGPQHF.